Below, 24 T cell receptor beta chains from the same sample are listed, as sequenced in a study of identical twins. Via MiXCR, TCRdb re-called the 5' RACE reads, giving one row per CDR3 protein. The table shows about 470,000 distinct CDR3 sequences, with approximately 24% occurring only once. These data were also filed under a second study, of T cells expressing NK-cell markers.

Material: CD4+ T cells sorted from blood. These receptor sequences come from a woman between 18 and 29 years old in good health.

This rearrangement joins TRBV2 to TRBJ2-7, with D hard to call. Germline V gene lookup returns CDR1 SNHLY and CDR2 FYNNEI. The CDR3 totals 14 residues. V was pared by 4 bases and J by 0 bases, with 10 bases between. The CDR3 here is CASSGQWSSYEQYF. The DNA of the CDR3 is TGTGCCAGCAGTGGTCAGTGGAGCTCCTACGAGCAGTACTTC.

This chain links TRBV3-1 with TRBJ2-5; 11 positions match TRBD2. The germline CDR1 and CDR2 sequences are LGHDT and YNNKEL (reference sequence). V gave up 3 bases and J gave up 5 bases; unmatched junction bases: 2. This CDR3 contains 14 residues. CDR3 nucleotide sequence: TGTGCCAGCAGCCATAGCGGGGGGGCGGAGACCCAGTACTTC. Translated: CASSHSGGAETQYF.

This clonotype was seen a few times. The V and J genes are TRBV20-1 and TRBJ1-6; 7 bases fit TRBD1. CDR1 DFQATT and CDR2 SNEGSKA come from the germline V gene (reference sequence). V shed 3 bases and J 7 bases; nucleotides not matched to a gene: 6. The CDR3 runs 14 residues. The CDR3 protein is CSASPGGGNSPLHF. DNA for the CDR3: TGCAGTGCTAGTCCAGGGGGTGGGAATTCACCCCTCCACTTT.

This chain links TRBV5-1 with TRBJ2-1; 11 positions match TRBD2. Looked up from germline, CDR1 is SGHRS and CDR2 is YFSETQ. This CDR3 is 21 amino acids long. With 0 bases clipped from V and 0 bases from J, the junction kept 14 bases outside the gene matches. CDR3 bases: TGCGCCAGCAGCTTGGGGACAAAACTAGCGGGAGAGCCCAGCTCCTACAATGAGCAGTTCTTC. Protein product: CASSLGTKLAGEPSSYNEQFF.

This clonotype was seen a handful of times. J is TRBJ2-5 and V is TRBV12-3 or TRBV12-4; a weak D match, TRBD2 (5 bases). The CDR3 is made up of 13 amino acids. The V and J ends lost 8 bases and 4 bases respectively, with 14 bases between them. The CDR3 DNA follows: TGTGCCAGCCGGCGAGCGGAGACAGAGACCCAGTACTTC. Residues: CASRRAETETQYF.

This rearrangement joins TRBV5-1 to TRBJ1-1, with D perhaps matching TRBD1 (5 bases). V was trimmed by 0 bases and J by 0 bases, leaving 12 bases between them. CDR3 length: 16 amino acids. Germline lookup yields CDR1 SGHRS and CDR2 YFSETQ. CDR3: CASSLGRGAMNTEAFF. CDR3 DNA sequence: TGCGCCAGCAGCTTGGGACGAGGGGCCATGAACACTGAAGCTTTCTTT.

The V call is TRBV20-1, the J call TRBJ2-3; TRBD2 agrees at 11 bases. Germline CDR1 is DFQATT and CDR2 is SNEGSKA (reference sequence). The CDR3 totals 14 residues. V lost 3 bases to trimming and J lost 3 bases; unmatched junction nucleotides: 2. In DNA form, the CDR3 reads TGCAGTGCTAGGGTAGCGGGAGGGACAGATACGCAGTATTTT. The encoded protein is CSARVAGGTDTQYF.

This chain uses TRBV10-1 with TRBJ2-5, with 8 bases matching TRBD2. Germline loops: CDR1 WNHNN, CDR2 SYGVQD (reference sequence). After removal of 0 bases from V and 5 bases from J, the junction contained 8 bases not matched to a gene. The CDR3 has 16 residues. The CDR3 sequence is CASSESRAGGSETQYF. CDR3 DNA sequence: TGCGCCAGCAGTGAGTCGAGGGCGGGGGGCAGTGAGACCCAGTACTTC.

The sample holds a few counts of this clonotype. The chain recombines TRBV7-2 with TRBJ2-5; 7 bases are shared with TRBD1. With 3 bases clipped from V and 2 bases from J, the junction kept 6 bases outside the gene matches. CDR1 SGHTA and CDR2 FQGNSA come from the germline V gene. The CDR3 runs 15 residues. Here the CDR3 DNA reads TGTGCCAGCAGCTTCCGGACAGGAATACAAGAGACCCAGTACTTC. As protein: CASSFRTGIQETQYF. Supplemented by reference TRBV7-2 and TRBJ2-5, the full variable domain reads GAGVSQSPSNKVTEKGKDVELRCDPISGHTALYWYRQSLGQGLEFLIYFQGNSAPDKSGLPSDRFSAERTGGSVSTLTIQRTQQEDSAVYLCASSFRTGIQETQYFGPGTRLLVL.

This clonotype was observed at least ten times. This chain links TRBV15 with TRBJ2-7, with D possibly TRBD2 on 5 matching bases. Germline-derived CDR1 and CDR2 are LNHNV and YYDKDF (reference sequence). Trimming left V 0 bases short and J 0 bases short, with 6 bases between. The CDR3 spans 14 residues. The CDR3 DNA follows: TGTGCCACCAGCAGAGATGGAGGCTCCTACGAGCAGTACTTC. Protein: CATSRDGGSYEQYF.

The V gene is TRBV5-1, the J gene TRBJ1-1; D is unresolved. There are 12 residues in the CDR3. V gave up 5 bases and J gave up 6 bases, with 11 bases separating them. Germline-derived CDR1 and CDR2 are SGHRS and YFSETQ. This CDR3 is CASSKDGAEAFF. For the CDR3, the DNA is TGCGCCAGCAGTAAGGACGGGGCTGAAGCTTTCTTT.

A few counts support this clonotype. The chain uses TRBV7-2 and TRBJ2-7, with TRBD1 identical over 10 bases. V was clipped by 7 bases and J by 3 bases; unmatched bases: 6. The CDR3 has 14 residues. Germline V lookup: CDR1 SGHTA, CDR2 FQGNSA. CDR3 sequence reads: CASKAGTGDYEQYF. The CDR3 DNA follows: TGTGCCAGCAAAGCCGGGACAGGGGACTACGAGCAGTACTTC.

V usage is TRBV6-2 or TRBV6-3 and J usage is TRBJ1-2; D not certain. V lost 6 bases and J lost 7, with 12 bases in between. CDR3 length: 12 amino acids. In germline, CDR1 is MNHEY, CDR2 SVGEGT. This CDR3 reads CASRTGSGGYTF. The CDR3 bases are TGTGCCAGCAGAACTGGGAGCGGTGGCTACACCTTC.

The chain joins TRBV10-3 to TRBJ2-7; D is perhaps TRBD1 (5 bases). With 9 bases removed from V and 4 bases from J, the gap between germline ends came to 16 bases. The CDR3 contains 13 residues. The germline CDR1 and CDR2 sequences are ENHRY and SYGVKD. CDR3 nucleotide sequence: TGTGCCATGAGGAATGACAGAAATTACGAGCAGTACTTC. It is translated as CAMRNDRNYEQYF.

The chain employs TRBV20-1 and TRBJ2-5, with 12 bases identical to TRBD1. The V segment lost 5 bases and the J segment 4 bases; nucleotides outside the gene matches: 8. CDR1 and CDR2 (germline): DFQATT, SNEGSKA (reference sequence). The CDR3 runs to 15 residues. The CDR3 loop is CSALPGTGGRETQYF. As DNA, the CDR3 is TGCAGTGCTTTACCCGGGACAGGGGGCAGAGAGACCCAGTACTTC.

This clonotype showed up just a few times. This chain links TRBV12-3 or TRBV12-4 with TRBJ2-7; TRBD2 is a possible D gene (6 bases). The length of the CDR3 is 14 residues. V was shortened by 0 bases and J by 5 bases, with 11 bases between the two germline ends. CDR3 coding DNA: TGTGCCAGCAGTTTAGCGGGAGGAAACCACGAGCAGTACTTC. Translating gives CASSLAGGNHEQYF.

The J gene is TRBJ1-2, the V gene TRBV4-3, with D unresolved. The CDR3 is 16 residues long. CDR1 LGHNA and CDR2 YSLEER come from the germline V gene. The V end lost 4 bases, the J end lost 8 bases, and 23 bases lay between the germline ends. The chain's CDR3 is CASSPTTRLPLGGYTF. DNA of the CDR3: TGCGCCAGCAGCCCAACAACGAGACTGCCCCTCGGAGGCTACACCTTC.

The chain employs TRBV12-3 or TRBV12-4 and TRBJ2-7, with D possibly matching TRBD1 (6 bases). CDR3 length: 13 residues. V was pared by 3 bases and J by 4 bases, with 10 bases between. The CDR3 loop is CASSFRTAYEQYF. CDR3 coding DNA: TGTGCCAGCAGTTTCCGGACAGCATACGAGCAGTACTTC.

The chain couples TRBV6-2 or TRBV6-3 to TRBJ2-7; TRBD1 agrees at 8 bases. Germline lookup yields CDR1 MNHEY and CDR2 SVGEGT. J was trimmed by 7 bases and V by 4 bases; bases with no gene match: 3. This CDR3 is 12 amino acids long. The CDR3 protein is CASSSRTGEQYF. As DNA, the CDR3 is TGTGCCAGCAGTTCACGGACAGGGGAGCAGTACTTC.

In this sample, this clonotype turned up once. The chain combines TRBV18 with TRBJ2-7; 8 bases align to TRBD2. Germline V CDR1 and CDR2: KGHSH, LQKENI. The trim removed 1 base at V and 5 bases at J, leaving 7 bases unmatched. The CDR3 is 15 residues long. This CDR3 reads CASSPLTGGDDEQYF. DNA of the CDR3: TGTGCCAGCTCACCACTAACGGGAGGGGACGACGAGCAGTACTTC.

The gene calls are TRBV12-3 or TRBV12-4 and TRBJ2-5, with D tentatively TRBD2 (6 bases). This CDR3 has 14 amino acids. Trimming stripped 8 bases from V and 2 bases from J, with 15 bases between. The CDR3 region is CASDGGNAQETQYF. The DNA for the CDR3 is TGTGCCAGCGATGGGGGGAACGCGCAAGAGACCCAGTACTTC.

In its sample, this clonotype was seen a few times. The chain carries TRBV12-3 or TRBV12-4 and TRBJ2-1, with 8 bases identical to TRBD2. Trimming took 8 bases from V and 7 from J; bases not matched to a gene: 28. The CDR3 spans 20 residues. The CDR3 sequence is CASAWILSGRYPLINNEQFF. The CDR3 DNA sequence: TGTGCCAGCGCTTGGATCTTGAGCGGGAGATATCCCCTTATTAATAATGAGCAGTTCTTC.

The CDR3 here is CASRTRDRGYEQYF. CDR3 nucleotides: TGTGCCAGCAGGACCCGGGACAGGGGGTACGAGCAGTACTTC. This chain uses TRBV12-3 or TRBV12-4 with TRBJ2-7; 11 bases agree with TRBD1. The trim removed 6 bases at V and 4 bases at J, leaving 5 bases unmatched. The CDR3 length is 14 residues.

The rearrangement uses TRBV6-5 and TRBJ2-1, with 9 bases fitting TRBD1. V gave up 4 bases and J gave up 9 bases; unmatched junction bases: 10. The CDR3 has 15 residues. Germline values: CDR1 MNHEY, CDR2 SVGAGI. In nucleotides, the CDR3 is TGTGCCAGCAGTTTCACCCCGGGACAGGGAGGTGAGCAGTTCTTC. It specifies CASSFTPGQGGEQFF.